A single sample gave rise to the 29 T cell receptor beta chains below, sequenced in a study of blood T cell repertoires in COVID-19. Method: immunoSEQ multiplex PCR; TCRdb's copy keeps in-frame clones and lacks some. Of almost 500,000 clones listed, roughly nine tenths are singletons. What was sequenced was PBMCs or T cells enriched from blood (not recorded which). These receptors all stem from a woman aged 60 to 75 who had recovered from COVID-19.

This chain connects TRBV2 to TRBJ1-1; D not certain. CDR3 length: 14 residues. Looked up from germline, CDR1 is SNHLY and CDR2 is FYNNEI. V lost 0 bases, J lost 4 bases, and 9 bases lay in between. DNA of the CDR3: TGTGCCAGCAGTGAAGCGCAACACAGCACTGAAGCTTTCTTT. Translation: CASSEAQHSTEAFF.

The V gene is TRBV5-1, the J gene TRBJ1-2, with a tentative D call TRBD1 (6 bases). V lost 3 bases to trimming and J lost 5 bases, with 14 bases between them. The CDR3 extends over 14 amino acids. Germline assignment: CDR1 SGHRS and CDR2 YFSETQ. CDR3 amino acids: CASSSATGEYGYTF. The CDR3 DNA sequence: TGCGCCAGCAGCTCGGCGACAGGCGAGTATGGCTACACCTTC. Based on the CDR3 plus reference TRBV5-1 and TRBJ1-2, the full variable domain is KAGVTQTPRYLIKTRGQQVTLSCSPISGHRSVSWYQQTPGQGLQFLFEYFSETQRNKGNFPGRFSGRQFSNSRSEMNVSTLELGDSALYLCASSSATGEYGYTFGSGTRLTVV.

V gene TRBV5-1 combines with J gene TRBJ1-2, with 7 bases lining up with TRBD1. J was trimmed by 5 bases and V by 4 bases; bases with no gene match: 14. Germline lookup yields CDR1 SGHRS and CDR2 YFSETQ. CDR3 length: 16 amino acids. The CDR3 bases are TGCGCCAGCAGCCGCAACCGGGACAGCTATCCGTATGGCTACACCTTC. Amino acid sequence: CASSRNRDSYPYGYTF.

This sequence joins TRBV6-5 and TRBJ2-5; tentative D call: TRBD1 (6 bases). The CDR3 spans 11 residues. Trimming shortened V by 6 bases and J by 4 bases, and 6 bases separated the two germline ends. CDR1 and CDR2 (germline): MNHEY, SVGAGI. The CDR3 nucleotides are TGTGCCAGCAGGGACAGAGAGACCCAGTACTTC. This encodes CASRDRETQYF.

This chain joins TRBV19 and TRBJ1-2, with a tentative D call TRBD1 (6 bases). The CDR3 runs to 16 residues. Germline values: CDR1 LNHDA, CDR2 SQIVND (reference sequence). V dropped 5 bases and J dropped 3 bases, with 19 bases sitting between them. The CDR3 region has the DNA TGTGCCAGTAGTTCACAACTACAGGGAATCGACTATGGCTACACCTTC. The encoded protein is CASSSQLQGIDYGYTF.

The chain is built from TRBV10-3 and TRBJ2-5; D is possibly TRBD2 (7 bases). Deletions cut 3 bases from V and 4 bases from J, with 12 bases between. CDR3 length: 14 amino acids. CDR1 is ENHRY, CDR2 SYGVKD, per germline. The CDR3 region has the DNA TGTGCCATCAGTGAACAGGGAGGGGTAGAGACCCAGTACTTC. Translating gives CAISEQGGVETQYF.

This clone was seen many times. This sequence joins TRBV5-1 and TRBJ1-1; D not resolved. Germline V CDR1 and CDR2: SGHRS, YFSETQ. V shed 4 bases and J shed 0 bases, with 13 bases lying between them. This CDR3 has 15 residues. CDR3 amino acids: CASSPSPGLNTEAFF. The CDR3 nucleotides read TGCGCCAGCAGCCCGAGCCCGGGATTGAACACTGAAGCTTTCTTT.

The J gene is TRBJ2-7, the V gene TRBV3-1 (or the pseudogene TRBV3-2); no clear D. Deletions cut 2 bases from V and 5 bases from J, with 7 bases between. Germline V gives CDR1 LGHDT, CDR2 YNNKEL (reference sequence). The CDR3 is 12 amino acids. CDR3 region: CASSQLGHEQYF. The CDR3 bases are TGTGCCAGCAGCCAACTTGGCCACGAGCAGTACTTC.

The rearrangement links TRBV2 to TRBJ1-1, with D perhaps TRBD1 (5 bases). V gave up 4 bases and J gave up 4 bases, with 10 bases separating them. CDR1 and CDR2 from the germline V gene are SNHLY and FYNNEI. The length of the CDR3 is 13 residues. The CDR3: CASSAGLGTEAFF. The CDR3 coding sequence is TGTGCCAGCAGTGCAGGGCTGGGCACTGAAGCTTTCTTT. The complete variable domain, with remaining parts taken from reference TRBV2 and TRBJ1-1, reads EPEVTQTPSHQVTQMGQEVILRCVPISNHLYFYWYRQILGQKVEFLVSFYNNEISEKSEIFDDQFSVERPDGSNFTLKIRSTKLEDSAMYFCASSAGLGTEAFFGQGTRLTVV.

The chain uses TRBV20-1 and TRBJ1-1; D not certain. The CDR3 is 12 residues long. Germline CDR1 reads DFQATT; CDR2 reads SNEGSKA (reference sequence). The V and J ends lost 3 bases and 1 base respectively, with 6 bases between them. CDR3 sequence reads: CSASLANTEAFF. CDR3 nucleotide sequence: TGCAGTGCTAGTCTGGCGAACACTGAAGCTTTCTTT.

The rearrangement uses TRBV5-1 and TRBJ2-5, with 12 positions matching TRBD2. The CDR3 length is 17 residues. The V and J ends lost 5 bases and 0 bases, in that order; junction bases with no gene match: 8. Germline assignment: CDR1 SGHRS and CDR2 YFSETQ. The CDR3 DNA sequence: TGCGCCAGCAGGGACAGTAGGACTAGCGGGGACCAAGAGACCCAGTACTTC. This sequence encodes CASRDSRTSGDQETQYF.

The chain recombines TRBV6-8 with TRBJ1-5, with D perhaps TRBD1 (5 bases). This CDR3 comprises 16 residues. Per the germline V gene, CDR1 is MNHGY and CDR2 is SAAAGT. V was clipped by 5 bases and J by 0 bases, with 14 bases between them. CDR3 coding DNA: TGTGCCAGCAGTGGCAATTGGGGGGTTAGCAATCAGCCCCAGCATTTT. This gives the protein CASSGNWGVSNQPQHF.

With regard to this clone: At the DNA level, this CDR3 is encoded by other sequences in the same sample as well. The chain links TRBV7-8 to TRBJ1-1; D is unclear. The germline CDR1 and CDR2 sequences are SGHVS and FQNEAQ. The V gene lost 2 bases and the J gene lost 1 base, with 8 bases spanning the gap. The CDR3 runs to 14 residues. CDR3 region: CASSLPQENTEAFF. The CDR3 DNA reads TGTGCCAGCAGCTTACCTCAGGAGAACACTGAAGCTTTCTTT.

There are a few counts of this clone. The chain combines TRBV6-6 with TRBJ2-7; no clear D gene. The V end lost 0 bases, the J end lost 3 bases, and 12 bases lay between the germline ends. The length of the CDR3 is 15 residues. Germline V CDR1 and CDR2: MNHNY, SVGAGI (reference sequence). CDR3 in amino acids: CASSYSPFPVYEQYV. CDR3 nucleotides: TGTGCCAGCAGTTACTCGCCCTTCCCAGTCTACGAGCAGTACGTC.

The CDR3 spells CASSLAESNTGELFF. The CDR3 nucleotides are TGTGCCAGCAGCTTAGCGGAGTCCAACACCGGGGAGCTGTTTTTT. The chain carries TRBV11-3 and TRBJ2-2; D gene unclear. V gave up 1 base and J gave up 2 bases, with 8 bases separating them. This CDR3 has 15 amino acids. The germline V gene encodes CDR1 SGHNT and CDR2 YENEEA.

V and J are TRBV2 and TRBJ1-3; D gene unclear. Germline loops: CDR1 SNHLY, CDR2 FYNNEI. CDR3 length: 16 residues. Trimming cost V 4 bases and J 0 bases, with 13 bases left between them. The CDR3 loop is CASSGPLGVSGNTIYF. In nucleotides, the CDR3 is TGTGCCAGCAGTGGCCCATTAGGAGTCTCTGGAAACACCATATATTTT. Drawing the rest from reference TRBV2 and TRBJ1-3, the complete variable domain is EPEVTQTPSHQVTQMGQEVILRCVPISNHLYFYWYRQILGQKVEFLVSFYNNEISEKSEIFDDQFSVERPDGSNFTLKIRSTKLEDSAMYFCASSGPLGVSGNTIYFGEGSWLTVV.

In regard to this clone: An end of the junction differs from the germline gene, which may be a read error. Distinct nucleotide sequences in the sample also encode this CDR3. The V and J genes are TRBV7-7 and TRBJ2-1, with a tentative D call TRBD2 (6 bases). CDR1 is SSHAT, CDR2 FNYEAQ, per germline (reference sequence). There are 14 residues in the CDR3. This CDR3 reads CASSLGTGGNEQFF. CDR3 bases: TGTGCTAGCAGCTTAGGGACTGGGGGGAATGAGCAGTTCTTC.

The rearrangement uses TRBV11-3 and TRBJ2-3; D is undetermined. CDR1 is SGHNT and CDR2 is YENEEA in the germline V gene. The V end was cut by 3 bases, the J end by 4 bases, with 11 bases between. The CDR3 spans 14 residues. CDR3 protein: CASSFLGEADTQYF. CDR3 nucleotides: TGTGCCAGCAGCTTTCTCGGTGAGGCAGATACGCAGTATTTT.

This chain links TRBV29-1 with TRBJ2-5; D not certain. This CDR3 is 11 amino acids long. Germline values: CDR1 SQVTM, CDR2 ANQGSEA. V lost 5 bases and J 6 bases, leaving 10 bases between the germline ends. The CDR3 loop reads CSVRLLQTQYF. In DNA form, the CDR3 reads TGCAGCGTTCGACTCCTCCAGACCCAGTACTTC.

The V call is TRBV5-1, the J call TRBJ2-3; possible D gene TRBD2, 5 bases. Between the trimmed V and J ends, which lost 2 bases and 2 bases, there was a span of 9 bases. This CDR3 is 14 amino acids long. Germline V gene lookup returns CDR1 SGHRS and CDR2 YFSETQ. CDR3 in DNA: TGCGCCAGCAGCTTAGGACTCCCCACAGATACGCAGTATTTT. Amino acid sequence: CASSLGLPTDTQYF.

V is TRBV5-5 and J is TRBJ2-7; D gene uncertain. The CDR3 has 13 amino acids. Trimming took 0 bases from V and 3 from J, leaving 7 bases between them. Germline V CDR1 and CDR2: SGHKS, YYEKEE (reference sequence). The CDR3 protein is CASSLAVFYEQYV. The CDR3 coding sequence is TGTGCCAGCAGCTTGGCCGTATTCTACGAGCAGTACGTC.

The chain joins TRBV2 to TRBJ1-2; D gene uncertain. V was clipped by 2 bases and J by 0 bases, with 7 bases between them. This CDR3 contains 14 residues. Germline CDR1 and CDR2: SNHLY and FYNNEI. The CDR3 DNA reads as TGTGCCAGCAGTGAAACAGTAGCTAACTATGGCTACACCTTC. This encodes CASSETVANYGYTF. Full variable domain (remainder filled in from reference TRBV2 and TRBJ1-2): EPEVTQTPSHQVTQMGQEVILRCVPISNHLYFYWYRQILGQKVEFLVSFYNNEISEKSEIFDDQFSVERPDGSNFTLKIRSTKLEDSAMYFCASSETVANYGYTFGSGTRLTVV.

The chain couples TRBV19 to TRBJ1-1; D is undetermined. CDR3 length: 15 amino acids. Trimming stripped 5 bases from V and 3 bases from J, with 16 bases between. In germline, CDR1 is LNHDA, CDR2 SQIVND (reference sequence). The CDR3 is CASSPRRTGYTEAFF. CDR3 in DNA: TGTGCCAGTAGTCCAAGACGGACGGGGTACACTGAAGCTTTCTTT.

This chain uses TRBV2 with TRBJ1-1; no clear D gene. The CDR3 length is 14 residues. V shed 4 bases and J shed 0 bases, with 9 bases lying between them. The germline gives CDR1 SNHLY, CDR2 FYNNEI. The CDR3 region is CASSAGNLNTEAFF. In DNA, the CDR3 is TGTGCCAGCAGTGCTGGCAATTTGAACACTGAAGCTTTCTTT.

The rearrangement uses TRBV13 and TRBJ2-1; 12 positions agree with TRBD2. The CDR3 consists of 15 residues. V lost 7 bases, J lost 8 bases, and 9 bases stayed unmatched. Germline V gene lookup returns CDR1 PRHDT and CDR2 FYEKMQ (reference sequence). The CDR3 protein is CASKASGGALDEQFF. For the CDR3, the DNA is TGTGCCAGCAAAGCTAGCGGGGGGGCCCTGGATGAGCAGTTCTTC.

The chain joins TRBV11-3 to TRBJ1-2; 10 bases agree with TRBD1. The trim removed 3 bases at V and 3 bases at J, leaving 10 bases unmatched. Germline CDR1 is SGHNT and CDR2 is YENEEA. This CDR3 has 17 amino acids. The CDR3 sequence is CASSLGDRGPLDYGYTF. The CDR3 nucleotides read TGTGCCAGCAGCTTGGGGGACAGGGGCCCCCTTGACTATGGCTACACCTTC. The entire variable domain, with the rest obtained from reference TRBV11-3 and TRBJ1-2, is as follows: EAGVVQSPRYKIIEKKQPVAFWCNPISGHNTLYWYLQNLGQGPELLIRYENEEAVDDSQLPKDRFSAERLKGVDSTLKIQPAELGDSAVYLCASSLGDRGPLDYGYTFGSGTRLTVV.

The V gene is TRBV12-3 or TRBV12-4, the J gene TRBJ1-6; D might be TRBD1 (5 bases). Trimming shortened V by 8 bases and J by 7 bases, and 12 bases separated the two germline ends. The CDR3 is made up of 13 amino acids. Written as DNA, the CDR3 is TGTGCCAGCCATAATACAGGCAATTCACCCCTCCACTTT. As protein: CASHNTGNSPLHF.

Written as DNA, the CDR3 is TGTGCCAGCAGCGTAGGGGGCTCGACTCTCTATGGCTACACCTTC. It is translated as CASSVGGSTLYGYTF. This sequence joins TRBV9 and TRBJ1-2; D possibly corresponds to TRBD1 (5 bases). Germline CDR1 SGDLS, CDR2 YYNGEE. This CDR3 has 15 residues. V lost 0 bases, J lost 4 bases, and 13 bases lay in between.

The rearrangement joins TRBV5-1 to TRBJ1-1, with a possible D match to TRBD1 (5 bases). The CDR3 has 15 residues. Germline-derived CDR1 and CDR2 are SGHRS and YFSETQ. Trimming cost V 0 bases and J 1 base, with 10 bases left between them. CDR3 residues: CASSLDRPENTEAFF. CDR3 nucleotide sequence: TGCGCCAGCAGCTTGGACAGGCCGGAGAACACTGAAGCTTTCTTT.